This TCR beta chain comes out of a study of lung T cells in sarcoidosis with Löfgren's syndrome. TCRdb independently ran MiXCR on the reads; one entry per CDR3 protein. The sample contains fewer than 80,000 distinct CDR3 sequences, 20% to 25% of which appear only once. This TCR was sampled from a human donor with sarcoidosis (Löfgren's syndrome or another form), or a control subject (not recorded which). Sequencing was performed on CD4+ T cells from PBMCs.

The CDR3 DNA reads TGCAGTGCTAGAGCCGGGTTCTTTGATGGGGAGCAGTACTTC. Translation: CSARAGFFDGEQYF. The rearrangement uses TRBV20-1 and TRBJ2-7; no reliable D call. From germline, CDR1 is DFQATT and CDR2 SNEGSKA (reference sequence). V was pared by 1 base and J by 7 bases, with 17 bases between. The CDR3 covers 14 residues.